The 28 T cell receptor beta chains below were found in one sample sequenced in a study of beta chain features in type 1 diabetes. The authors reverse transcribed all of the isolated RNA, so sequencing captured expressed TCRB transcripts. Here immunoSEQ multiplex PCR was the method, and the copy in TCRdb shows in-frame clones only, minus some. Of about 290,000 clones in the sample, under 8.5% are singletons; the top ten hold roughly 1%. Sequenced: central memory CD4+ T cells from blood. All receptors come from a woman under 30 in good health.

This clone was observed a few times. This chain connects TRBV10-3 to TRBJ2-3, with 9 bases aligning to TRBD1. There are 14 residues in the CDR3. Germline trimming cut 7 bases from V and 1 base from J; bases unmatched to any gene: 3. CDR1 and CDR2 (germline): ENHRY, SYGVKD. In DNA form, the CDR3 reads TGTGCCATCAAGGGGACAGGGCGCACAGATACGCAGTATTTT. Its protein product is CAIKGTGRTDTQYF.

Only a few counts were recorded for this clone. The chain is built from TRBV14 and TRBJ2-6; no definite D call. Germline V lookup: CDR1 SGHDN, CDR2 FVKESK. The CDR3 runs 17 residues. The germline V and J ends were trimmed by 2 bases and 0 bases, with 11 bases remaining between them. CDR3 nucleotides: TGTGCCAGCAGCCAACCGCCGACATTCTCTGGGGCCAACGTCCTGACTTTC. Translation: CASSQPPTFSGANVLTF.

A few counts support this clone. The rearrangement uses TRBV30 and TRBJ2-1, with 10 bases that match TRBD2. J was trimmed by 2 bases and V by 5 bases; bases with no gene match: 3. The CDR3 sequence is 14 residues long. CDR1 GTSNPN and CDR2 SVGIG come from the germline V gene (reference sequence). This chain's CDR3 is CAWSTSGAYNEQFF. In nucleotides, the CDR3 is TGTGCCTGGTCAACTAGCGGGGCCTACAATGAGCAGTTCTTC.

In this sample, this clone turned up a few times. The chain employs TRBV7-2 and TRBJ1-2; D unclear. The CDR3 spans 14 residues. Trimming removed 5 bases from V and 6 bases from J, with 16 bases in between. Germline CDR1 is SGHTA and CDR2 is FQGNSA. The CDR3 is CASSPADLRNGYTF. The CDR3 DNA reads TGTGCCAGCAGCCCCGCCGACCTCAGGAATGGCTACACCTTC.

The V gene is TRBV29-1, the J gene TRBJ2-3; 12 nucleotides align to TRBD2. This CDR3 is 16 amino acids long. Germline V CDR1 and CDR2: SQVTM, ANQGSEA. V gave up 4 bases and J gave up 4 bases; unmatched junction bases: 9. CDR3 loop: CSVVPSGGALADTQYF. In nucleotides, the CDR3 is TGCAGCGTTGTCCCTAGCGGGGGGGCCCTTGCAGATACGCAGTATTTT.

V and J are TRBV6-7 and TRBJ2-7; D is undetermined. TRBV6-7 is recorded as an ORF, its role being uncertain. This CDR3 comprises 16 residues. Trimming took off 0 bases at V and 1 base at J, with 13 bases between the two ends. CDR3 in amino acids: CASSYSGCSGSYEQYV. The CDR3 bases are TGTGCCAGCAGTTACTCAGGGTGTAGTGGGTCCTACGAGCAGTACGTC.

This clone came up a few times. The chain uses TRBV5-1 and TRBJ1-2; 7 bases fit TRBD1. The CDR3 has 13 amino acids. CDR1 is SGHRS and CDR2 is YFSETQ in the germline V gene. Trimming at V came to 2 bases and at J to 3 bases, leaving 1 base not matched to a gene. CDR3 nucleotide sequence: TGCGCCAGCAGCTTAACAGGGGACTATGGCTACACCTTC. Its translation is CASSLTGDYGYTF. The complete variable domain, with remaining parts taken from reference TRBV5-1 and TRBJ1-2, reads KAGVTQTPRYLIKTRGQQVTLSCSPISGHRSVSWYQQTPGQGLQFLFEYFSETQRNKGNFPGRFSGRQFSNSRSEMNVSTLELGDSALYLCASSLTGDYGYTFGSGTRLTVV.

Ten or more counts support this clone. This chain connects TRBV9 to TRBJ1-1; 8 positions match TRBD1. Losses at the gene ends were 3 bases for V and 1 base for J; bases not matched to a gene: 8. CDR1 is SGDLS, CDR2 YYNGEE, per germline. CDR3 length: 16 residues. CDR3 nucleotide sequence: TGTGCCAGCAGCGCCTCCGACAGGGGCCCGAACACTGAAGCTTTCTTT. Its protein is CASSASDRGPNTEAFF.

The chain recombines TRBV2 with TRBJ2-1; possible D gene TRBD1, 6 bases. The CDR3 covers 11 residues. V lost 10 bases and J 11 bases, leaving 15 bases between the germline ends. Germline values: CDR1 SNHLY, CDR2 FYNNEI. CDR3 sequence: CATAIQGQQFF. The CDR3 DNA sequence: TGTGCCACAGCAATACAGGGCCAGCAGTTCTTC.

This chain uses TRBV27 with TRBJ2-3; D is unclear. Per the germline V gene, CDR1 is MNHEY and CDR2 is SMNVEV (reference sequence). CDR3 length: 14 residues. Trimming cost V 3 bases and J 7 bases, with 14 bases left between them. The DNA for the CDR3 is TGTGCCAGCAGTTTGAACGGTTTTCCCCATACGCAGTATTTT. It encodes CASSLNGFPHTQYF.

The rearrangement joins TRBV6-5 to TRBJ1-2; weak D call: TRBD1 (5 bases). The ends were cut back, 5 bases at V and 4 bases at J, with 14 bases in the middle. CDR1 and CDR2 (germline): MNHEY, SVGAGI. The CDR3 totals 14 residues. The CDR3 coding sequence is TGTGCCAGCAGTCGCGACAGCTATCCCTATGGCTACACCTTC. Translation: CASSRDSYPYGYTF.

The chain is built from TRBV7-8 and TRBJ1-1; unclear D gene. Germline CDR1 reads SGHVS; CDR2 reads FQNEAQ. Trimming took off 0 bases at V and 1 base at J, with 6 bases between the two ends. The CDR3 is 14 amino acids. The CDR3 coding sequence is TGTGCCAGCAGCTTAGCGTGGGCGAACACTGAAGCTTTCTTT. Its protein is CASSLAWANTEAFF.

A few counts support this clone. CDR3 DNA: TGTGCCAGCAGCTCTGGAAACACCATATATTTT. It specifies CASSSGNTIYF. V and J are TRBV7-2 and TRBJ1-3; no clear D gene. The germline gives CDR1 SGHTA, CDR2 FQGNSA. The CDR3 runs to 11 residues. V was shortened by 4 bases and J by 2 bases, with 0 bases between the two germline ends.

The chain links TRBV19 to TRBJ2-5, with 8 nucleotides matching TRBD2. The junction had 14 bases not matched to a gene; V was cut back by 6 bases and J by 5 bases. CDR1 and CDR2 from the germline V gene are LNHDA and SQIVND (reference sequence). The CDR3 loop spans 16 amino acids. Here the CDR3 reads CASRPAEAGVEETQYF. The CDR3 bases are TGTGCCAGTAGGCCAGCGGAAGCGGGAGTTGAGGAGACCCAGTACTTC.

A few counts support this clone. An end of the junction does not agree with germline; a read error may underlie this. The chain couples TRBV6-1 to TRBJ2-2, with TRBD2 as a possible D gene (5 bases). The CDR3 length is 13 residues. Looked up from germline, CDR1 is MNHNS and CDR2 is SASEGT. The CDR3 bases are TGTGCCAGCAGGGAAGGAGGCGCCGGGGAGCTGTTTTTT. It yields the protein CASREGGAGELFF.

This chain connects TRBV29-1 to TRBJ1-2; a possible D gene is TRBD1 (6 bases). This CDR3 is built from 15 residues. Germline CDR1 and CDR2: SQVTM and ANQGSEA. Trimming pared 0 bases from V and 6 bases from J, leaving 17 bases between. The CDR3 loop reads CSVEDKAGGRNGYTF. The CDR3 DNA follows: TGCAGCGTTGAAGATAAGGCCGGGGGGCGCAATGGCTACACCTTC.

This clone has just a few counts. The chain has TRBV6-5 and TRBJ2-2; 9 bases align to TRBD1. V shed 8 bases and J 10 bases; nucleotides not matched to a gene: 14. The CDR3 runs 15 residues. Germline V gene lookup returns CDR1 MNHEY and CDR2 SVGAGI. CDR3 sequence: CASRLRDRASVELFF. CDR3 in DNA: TGTGCCAGCCGGCTCCGGGACAGGGCGTCAGTGGAGCTGTTTTTT.

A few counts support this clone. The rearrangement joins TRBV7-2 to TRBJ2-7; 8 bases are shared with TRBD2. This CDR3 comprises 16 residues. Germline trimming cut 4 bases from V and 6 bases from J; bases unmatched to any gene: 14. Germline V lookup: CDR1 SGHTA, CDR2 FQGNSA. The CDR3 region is CASSWRTGAGEGEQYF. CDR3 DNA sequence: TGTGCCAGCAGCTGGCGGACTGGAGCGGGAGAGGGCGAGCAGTACTTC.

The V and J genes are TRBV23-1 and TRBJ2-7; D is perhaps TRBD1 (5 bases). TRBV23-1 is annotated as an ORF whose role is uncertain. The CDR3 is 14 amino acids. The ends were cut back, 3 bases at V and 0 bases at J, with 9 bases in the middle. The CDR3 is CASSHRVSSYEQYV. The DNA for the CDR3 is TGCGCCAGCAGTCACAGGGTGAGCTCCTACGAGCAGTACGTC.

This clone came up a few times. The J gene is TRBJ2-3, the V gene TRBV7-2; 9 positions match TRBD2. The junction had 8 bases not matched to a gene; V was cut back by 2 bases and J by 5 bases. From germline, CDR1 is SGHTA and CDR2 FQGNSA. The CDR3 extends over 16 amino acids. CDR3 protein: CASSLTRSGSLDTQYF. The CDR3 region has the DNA TGTGCCAGCAGCTTAACGCGTAGCGGGAGCTTAGATACGCAGTATTTT.

The DNA for the CDR3 is TGTGCCAGTAGTCCTATAAGCGACTGGGACGAGCAGTACTTC. It yields the protein CASSPISDWDEQYF. V usage is TRBV19 and J usage is TRBJ2-7; D gene unclear. The V gene's germline CDR1 is LNHDA and CDR2 SQIVND (reference sequence). This CDR3 contains 14 residues. Trimming took off 5 bases at V and 5 bases at J, with 16 bases between the two ends.

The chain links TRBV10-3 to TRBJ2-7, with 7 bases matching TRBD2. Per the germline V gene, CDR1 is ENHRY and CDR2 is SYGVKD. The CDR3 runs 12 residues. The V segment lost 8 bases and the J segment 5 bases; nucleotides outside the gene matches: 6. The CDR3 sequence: CAIGPRGDEQYV. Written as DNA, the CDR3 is TGTGCCATCGGTCCCCGGGGGGACGAGCAGTACGTC.

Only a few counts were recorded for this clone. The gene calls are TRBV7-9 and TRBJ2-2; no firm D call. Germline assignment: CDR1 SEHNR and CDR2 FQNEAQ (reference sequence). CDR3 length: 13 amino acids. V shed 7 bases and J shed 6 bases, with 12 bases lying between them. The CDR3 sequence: CASTLDGAGELFF. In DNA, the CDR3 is TGTGCCAGCACCCTAGATGGGGCCGGGGAGCTGTTTTTT.

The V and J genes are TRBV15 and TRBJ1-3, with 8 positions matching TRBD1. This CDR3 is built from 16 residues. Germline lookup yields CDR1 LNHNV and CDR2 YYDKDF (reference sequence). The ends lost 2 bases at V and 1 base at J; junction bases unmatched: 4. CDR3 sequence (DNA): TGTGCCACCAGCAGACAGGGGGCTCCTTCTGGAAACACCATATATTTT. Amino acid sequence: CATSRQGAPSGNTIYF.

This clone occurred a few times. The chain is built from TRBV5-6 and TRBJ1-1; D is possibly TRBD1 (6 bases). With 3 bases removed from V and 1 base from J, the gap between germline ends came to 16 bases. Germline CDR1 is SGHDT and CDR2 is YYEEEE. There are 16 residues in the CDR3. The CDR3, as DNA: TGTGCCAGCAGCTCAAATCCGACAGGAGCGAACACTGAAGCTTTCTTT. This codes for CASSSNPTGANTEAFF.

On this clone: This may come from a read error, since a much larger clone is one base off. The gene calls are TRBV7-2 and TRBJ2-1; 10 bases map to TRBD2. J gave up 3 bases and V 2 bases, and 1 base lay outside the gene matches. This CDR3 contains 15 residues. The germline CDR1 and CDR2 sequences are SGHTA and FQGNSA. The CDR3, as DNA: TGTGCCAGCAGCTTAACTAGCGGGAACTACAATGAGCAGTTCTTC. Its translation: CASSLTSGNYNEQFF. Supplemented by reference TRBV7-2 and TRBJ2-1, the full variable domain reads GAGVSQSPSNKVTEKGKDVELRCDPISGHTALYWYRQSLGQGLEFLIYFQGNSAPDKSGLPSDRFSAERTGGSVSTLTIQRTQQEDSAVYLCASSLTSGNYNEQFFGPGTRLTVL.

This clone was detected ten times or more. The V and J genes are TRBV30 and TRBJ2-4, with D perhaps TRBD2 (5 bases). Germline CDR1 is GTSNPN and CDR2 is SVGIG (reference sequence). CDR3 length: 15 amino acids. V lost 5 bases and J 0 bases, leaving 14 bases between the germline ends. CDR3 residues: CAWSLTGLAKNIQYF. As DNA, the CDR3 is TGTGCCTGGTCCCTTACGGGGTTAGCCAAAAACATTCAGTACTTC.

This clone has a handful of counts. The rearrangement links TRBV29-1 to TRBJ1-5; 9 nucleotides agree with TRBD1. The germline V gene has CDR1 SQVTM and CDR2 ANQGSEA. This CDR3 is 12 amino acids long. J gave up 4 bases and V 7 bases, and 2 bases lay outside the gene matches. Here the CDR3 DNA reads TGCAGCGCCGGACAGGGGAATCAGCCCCAGCATTTT. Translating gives CSAGQGNQPQHF. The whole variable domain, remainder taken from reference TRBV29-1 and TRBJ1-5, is SAVISQKPSRDICQRGTSLTIQCQVDSQVTMMFWYRQQPGQSLTLIATANQGSEATYESGFVIDKFPISRPNLTFSTLTVSNMSPEDSSIYLCSAGQGNQPQHFGDGTRLSIL.